This is a list of T cell receptor beta chains from one sample in a study of blood T cell repertoires in COVID-19. Profiled with immunoSEQ multiplex PCR; TCRdb holds only in-frame clones, not every one. The top ten clones hold more than 1% of a sample with approximately 140,000 clones, over 75% of them seen once. Sequences were obtained from PBMCs or T cells enriched from blood (not recorded which). These TCRs come from a woman younger than 45 with acute COVID-19. The CDR3 runs from the conserved cysteine through the conserved F or W. A D gene is named only where the DNA matches it firmly. Expanded clones get a size class; other rows say once, few or many, or leave the size out.

abundance: .
d_gene: .
v_gene: TRBV29-1
j_gene: TRBJ2-7
CDR3aa: CSADSDYEQYF
CDR3nt: TGCAGCGCCGACAGTGACTACGAGCAGTACTTC

abundance: .
d_gene: .
v_gene: TRBV7-2
j_gene: TRBJ2-1
CDR3aa: CASREYRGGNEQFF
CDR3nt: TGTGCCAGCAGGGAATACAGGGGGGGCAATGAGCAGTTCTTC

abundance: .
d_gene: TRBD1
v_gene: TRBV19
j_gene: TRBJ1-2
CDR3aa: CASAGQIGFYGYTF
CDR3nt: TGTGCCAGTGCGGGACAGATCGGCTTCTATGGCTACACCTTC

abundance: .
d_gene: .
v_gene: TRBV5-1
j_gene: TRBJ2-5
CDR3aa: CASSFRQSYQETQYF
CDR3nt: TGCGCCAGCAGCTTCCGACAGTCGTACCAAGAGACCCAGTACTTC

abundance: .
d_gene: .
v_gene: TRBV30
j_gene: TRBJ1-3
CDR3aa: CAWRGLAGNTIYF
CDR3nt: TGTGCCTGGAGGGGCCTGGCCGGAAACACCATATATTTT

abundance: few
d_gene: TRBD2
v_gene: TRBV4-1
j_gene: TRBJ2-5
CDR3aa: CASSQGLAGGRGETQYF
CDR3nt: TGCGCCAGCAGCCAAGGGTTAGCGGGAGGGCGGGGGGAGACCCAGTACTTC

abundance: .
d_gene: .
v_gene: TRBV19
j_gene: TRBJ1-1
CDR3aa: CASTDPEVLNTEAFF
CDR3nt: TGTGCCAGTACCGACCCGGAGGTCTTGAACACTGAAGCTTTCTTT

abundance: .
d_gene: .
v_gene: TRBV29-1
j_gene: TRBJ2-3
CDR3aa: CSVEALAGGTQYF
CDR3nt: TGCAGCGTTGAAGCCCTCGCAGGAGGTACGCAGTATTTT

abundance: .
d_gene: .
v_gene: TRBV6-1
j_gene: TRBJ1-1
CDR3aa: CASSETAGVPTEAFF
CDR3nt: TGTGCCAGCAGTGAAACGGCAGGGGTTCCGACTGAAGCTTTCTTT

abundance: .
d_gene: TRBD1
v_gene: TRBV29-1
j_gene: TRBJ1-3
CDR3aa: CSATDRASGNTIYF
CDR3nt: TGCAGCGCCACGGACAGGGCAAGTGGAAACACCATATATTTT

abundance: .
d_gene: TRBD1
v_gene: TRBV30
j_gene: TRBJ2-5
CDR3aa: CAWGFRTGGETQYF
CDR3nt: TGTGCCTGGGGCTTCCGGACAGGGGGAGAGACCCAGTACTTC

abundance: .
d_gene: TRBD1
v_gene: TRBV7-9
j_gene: TRBJ2-7
CDR3aa: CASSPLQGAPYEQYF
CDR3nt: TGTGCCAGCAGCCCACTACAGGGGGCGCCGTACGAGCAGTACTTC

abundance: once
d_gene: TRBD1
v_gene: TRBV9
j_gene: TRBJ2-7
CDR3aa: CASSHGTGGSEQYF
CDR3nt: TGTGCCAGCAGCCACGGGACAGGGGGCTCCGAGCAGTACTTC

abundance: .
d_gene: .
v_gene: TRBV6-5
j_gene: TRBJ1-5
CDR3aa: CASSRDSYSNQPQHF
CDR3nt: TGTGCCAGCAGCCGCGACAGTTATAGCAATCAGCCCCAGCATTTT

abundance: .
d_gene: .
v_gene: TRBV19
j_gene: TRBJ1-3
CDR3aa: CASSIRGQTGNTIYF
CDR3nt: TGTGCCAGTAGTATAAGAGGACAGACTGGAAACACCATATATTTT

abundance: .
d_gene: .
v_gene: TRBV18
j_gene: TRBJ2-5
CDR3aa: CASSRPLETQYF
CDR3nt: TGTGCCAGCTCACGGCCCTTGGAGACCCAGTACTTC

abundance: .
d_gene: TRBD1
v_gene: TRBV19
j_gene: TRBJ1-5
CDR3aa: CASSRGQGAGQPQHF
CDR3nt: TGTGCCAGTAGTAGGGGACAGGGGGCTGGTCAGCCCCAGCATTTT

abundance: .
d_gene: .
v_gene: TRBV10-2
j_gene: TRBJ2-1
CDR3aa: CASSPGLAYNEQFF
CDR3nt: TGCGCCAGCAGCCCGGGACTCGCCTACAATGAGCAGTTCTTC

abundance: .
d_gene: TRBD1
v_gene: TRBV5-6
j_gene: TRBJ1-3
CDR3aa: CASSSWTGLADTIYF
CDR3nt: TGTGCCAGCAGCTCCTGGACAGGGCTAGCGGACACCATATATTTT

abundance: once
d_gene: .
v_gene: TRBV7-3
j_gene: TRBJ2-7
CDR3aa: CASSPRDTSYEQYF
CDR3nt: TGTGCCAGCAGCCCAAGGGACACCTCCTACGAGCAGTACTTC

abundance: .
d_gene: .
v_gene: TRBV30
j_gene: TRBJ1-3
CDR3aa: CAWSVKGVIGNTIYF
CDR3nt: TGTGCCTGGAGTGTTAAGGGGGTAATTGGAAACACCATATATTTT

abundance: .
d_gene: .
v_gene: TRBV6-5
j_gene: TRBJ1-4
CDR3aa: CASSYSSGRADEKLFF
CDR3nt: TGTGCCAGCAGTTACTCATCAGGGAGGGCGGATGAAAAACTGTTTTTT

abundance: .
d_gene: .
v_gene: TRBV9
j_gene: TRBJ2-1
CDR3aa: CASSVVWGGRNEQFF
CDR3nt: TGTGCCAGCAGCGTAGTGTGGGGAGGCCGCAATGAGCAGTTCTTC

abundance: .
d_gene: TRBD2
v_gene: TRBV9
j_gene: TRBJ2-5
CDR3aa: CASSVGFSGAQETQYF
CDR3nt: TGTGCCAGCAGCGTAGGGTTTAGCGGGGCACAAGAGACCCAGTACTTC

abundance: .
d_gene: .
v_gene: TRBV10-3
j_gene: TRBJ2-1
CDR3aa: CAISESIPGSYNEQFF
CDR3nt: TGTGCCATCAGTGAGTCGATCCCAGGGTCCTACAATGAGCAGTTCTTC

abundance: .
d_gene: TRBD1
v_gene: TRBV3-1/TRBV3-2
j_gene: TRBJ1-1
CDR3aa: CASSQERGQGAEAFF
CDR3nt: TGTGCCAGCAGCCAAGAAAGAGGACAGGGCGCTGAAGCTTTCTTT

abundance: once
d_gene: .
v_gene: TRBV24-1
j_gene: TRBJ2-7
CDR3aa: CATSDSVRDEQYF
CDR3nt: TGTGCCACCAGTGATTCCGTCAGGGACGAGCAGTACTTC

abundance: .
d_gene: TRBD1
v_gene: TRBV16
j_gene: TRBJ2-7
CDR3aa: CASSHTGVPYEQYF
CDR3nt: TGTGCCAGCAGCCACACAGGGGTCCCTTACGAGCAGTACTTC

abundance: once
d_gene: .
v_gene: TRBV27
j_gene: TRBJ2-7
CDR3aa: CASSLSAPGEENSYEQYF
CDR3nt: TGTGCCAGCAGTTTATCAGCGCCAGGGGAAGAGAATAGTTACGAGCAGTACTTC

abundance: .
d_gene: .
v_gene: TRBV6-1
j_gene: TRBJ1-2
CDR3aa: CASSDGTGFNYGYTF
CDR3nt: TGTGCCAGCAGTGACGGAACAGGGTTTAACTATGGCTACACCTTC

abundance: .
d_gene: TRBD2
v_gene: TRBV7-9
j_gene: TRBJ2-3
CDR3aa: CASSLWLADTDTQYF
CDR3nt: TGTGCCAGCAGCTTGTGGCTAGCGGACACAGATACGCAGTATTTT

abundance: .
d_gene: TRBD2
v_gene: TRBV13
j_gene: TRBJ2-7
CDR3aa: CASRVGLAAYEQYF
CDR3nt: TGTGCCAGCAGGGTCGGGCTAGCGGCTTACGAGCAGTACTTC

abundance: .
d_gene: .
v_gene: TRBV10-3
j_gene: TRBJ2-7
CDR3aa: CAISGGDGYEQYF
CDR3nt: TGTGCCATCAGTGGGGGGGACGGGTACGAGCAGTACTTC

abundance: .
d_gene: .
v_gene: TRBV5-1
j_gene: TRBJ1-1
CDR3aa: CASSLRRAGDTEAFF
CDR3nt: TGCGCCAGCAGCTTGAGGAGGGCCGGAGACACTGAAGCTTTCTTT

abundance: .
d_gene: .
v_gene: TRBV28
j_gene: TRBJ1-2
CDR3aa: CASSFVDLTPIF
CDR3nt: TGTGCCAGCAGTTTCGTCGACTTAACACCTATCTTC

abundance: .
d_gene: TRBD1
v_gene: TRBV5-1
j_gene: TRBJ2-3
CDR3aa: CASSPGQGNTDTQYF
CDR3nt: TGCGCCAGCAGCCCGGGACAGGGTAACACAGATACGCAGTATTTT

abundance: .
d_gene: .
v_gene: TRBV5-8
j_gene: TRBJ2-2
CDR3aa: CASSLLSGPGTGELFF
CDR3nt: TGTGCCAGCAGCTTGCTTTCAGGGCCAGGCACCGGGGAGCTGTTTTTT

abundance: .
d_gene: .
v_gene: TRBV5-4
j_gene: TRBJ1-4
CDR3aa: CASSFFKRTLIYEKLFF
CDR3nt: TGTGCCAGCAGCTTCTTTAAACGGACTCTGATCTATGAAAAACTGTTTTTT

abundance: .
d_gene: TRBD1
v_gene: TRBV4-3
j_gene: TRBJ1-4
CDR3aa: CASSQEGTGGVEKLFF
CDR3nt: TGCGCCAGCAGCCAAGAGGGGACAGGGGGCGTTGAAAAACTGTTTTTT

abundance: .
d_gene: .
v_gene: TRBV28
j_gene: TRBJ1-2
CDR3aa: CASSSAEAGNYGYTF
CDR3nt: TGTGCCAGCAGTTCAGCCGAAGCAGGGAATTATGGCTACACCTTC

abundance: .
d_gene: .
v_gene: TRBV2
j_gene: TRBJ1-5
CDR3aa: CASNPRGNQPQHF
CDR3nt: TGTGCCAGTAACCCCAGGGGCAATCAGCCCCAGCATTTT

abundance: .
d_gene: .
v_gene: TRBV18
j_gene: TRBJ2-5
CDR3aa: CASSTTTGETQYF
CDR3nt: TGTGCCAGCTCCACTACCACGGGGGAGACCCAGTACTTC

abundance: once
d_gene: .
v_gene: TRBV5-4
j_gene: TRBJ1-1
CDR3aa: CASSAGRRTEAFF
CDR3nt: TGTGCCAGCAGCGCGGGACGTCGGACTGAAGCTTTCTTT

abundance: .
d_gene: TRBD2
v_gene: TRBV30
j_gene: TRBJ2-1
CDR3aa: CAWSVGLAGVVVGNEQFF
CDR3nt: TGTGCCTGGAGTGTAGGGCTAGCGGGAGTGGTTGTGGGCAATGAGCAGTTCTTC

abundance: .
d_gene: .
v_gene: TRBV7-9
j_gene: TRBJ1-6
CDR3aa: CASSPEIYSPLHF
CDR3nt: TGTGCCAGCAGCCCCGAGATTTATTCACCCCTCCACTTT

abundance: once
d_gene: .
v_gene: TRBV6-5
j_gene: TRBJ2-2
CDR3aa: CASRGPGFNGELFF
CDR3nt: TGTGCCAGCAGAGGTCCAGGGTTCAACGGGGAGCTGTTTTTT

abundance: .
d_gene: .
v_gene: TRBV4-3
j_gene: TRBJ1-1
CDR3aa: CASSQSQGTEAFF
CDR3nt: TGCGCCAGCAGCCAATCTCAGGGGACTGAAGCTTTCTTT

abundance: .
d_gene: TRBD2
v_gene: TRBV5-1
j_gene: TRBJ2-3
CDR3aa: CASSSGTSGDSTDTQYF
CDR3nt: TGCGCCAGCAGCTCGGGGACTAGCGGAGATAGCACAGATACGCAGTATTTT

abundance: once
d_gene: TRBD2
v_gene: TRBV6-5
j_gene: TRBJ2-7
CDR3aa: CASSYLWREGIYEQYF
CDR3nt: TGTGCCAGCAGTTACTTGTGGCGGGAGGGCATTTACGAGCAGTACTTC

abundance: .
d_gene: TRBD1
v_gene: TRBV4-2
j_gene: TRBJ1-6
CDR3aa: CASSPKQGMVNSPLHF
CDR3nt: TGTGCCAGCAGCCCTAAACAGGGGATGGTTAATTCACCCCTCCACTTT

abundance: .
d_gene: TRBD1
v_gene: TRBV10-3
j_gene: TRBJ1-5
CDR3aa: CAISEFTGTENQPQHF
CDR3nt: TGTGCCATCAGTGAGTTTACCGGGACAGAGAATCAGCCCCAGCATTTT

abundance: .
d_gene: .
v_gene: TRBV3-1/TRBV3-2
j_gene: TRBJ2-5
CDR3aa: CASSQGYIQETQYF
CDR3nt: TGTGCCAGCAGCCAAGGTTATATCCAAGAGACCCAGTACTTC

abundance: .
d_gene: .
v_gene: TRBV7-2
j_gene: TRBJ1-2
CDR3aa: CASSSRAAGYGYTF
CDR3nt: TGTGCCAGCAGCTCCAGGGCGGCTGGCTATGGCTACACCTTC

abundance: .
d_gene: TRBD1
v_gene: TRBV27
j_gene: TRBJ2-7
CDR3aa: CASSTTGGEQYF
CDR3nt: TGTGCCAGCAGTACGACAGGGGGAGAGCAGTACTTC

abundance: .
d_gene: .
v_gene: TRBV13
j_gene: TRBJ2-1
CDR3aa: CASSLGQGEQFF
CDR3nt: TGTGCCAGCAGCTTAGGACAGGGTGAGCAGTTCTTC